These 17 T cell receptor beta chains came from one sample sequenced in a study of cytomegalovirus exposure and HLA in healthy donors. Use of 60 Vbeta and 13 Jbeta primers characterized the PCR. The table came from immunoSEQ multiplex PCR; TCRdb's copy has only in-frame clones and leaves some out. The sample has around 88,000 clones, less than 85% seen once; the top ten hold under 2%. Material: PBMCs. The receptors shown here come from a male donor in good health and CMV-seronegative.

The V and J genes are TRBV9 and TRBJ2-1, with 9 bases matching TRBD1. CDR1 SGDLS and CDR2 YYNGEE come from the germline V gene. The CDR3 runs to 14 residues. Germline trimming cut 0 bases from V and 6 bases from J; bases unmatched to any gene: 1. The CDR3 DNA reads as TGTGCCAGCAGCGTAGACAGGGGGCCCAATGAGCAGTTCTTC. Encoded protein: CASSVDRGPNEQFF.

The chain combines TRBV28 with TRBJ2-3; possible D gene TRBD2, 5 bases. Trimming cost V 6 bases and J 6 bases, with 10 bases left between them. From germline, CDR1 is MDHEN and CDR2 SYDVKM. The CDR3 has 12 amino acids. The chain's CDR3 is CASSPPGDTQYF. CDR3 coding DNA: TGTGCCAGCAGCCCTCCGGGGGATACGCAGTATTTT.

The chain uses TRBV6-1 and TRBJ2-7; 8 nucleotides align to TRBD1. Germline-derived CDR1 and CDR2 are MNHNS and SASEGT. V dropped 6 bases and J dropped 2; count of bases not matched to a gene: 6. The CDR3 sequence is 14 residues long. The CDR3 coding sequence is TGTGCCAGCAGGCCGGGACAGGTGACCTACGAGCAGTACTTC. This sequence encodes CASRPGQVTYEQYF.

V and J are TRBV4-2 and TRBJ2-1; TRBD2 aligns across 11 bases. CDR3 length: 19 amino acids. V dropped 7 bases and J dropped 5; count of bases not matched to a gene: 19. Germline V gene sequence: CDR1 LGHNA, CDR2 YNFKEQ. Here the CDR3 reads CASTRFQGGELAGDNEQFF. CDR3 sequence (DNA): TGTGCCAGCACCCGATTCCAAGGGGGGGAACTAGCGGGGGACAATGAGCAGTTCTTC.

The chain has TRBV28 and TRBJ2-5; weak D call: TRBD2 (5 bases). The closer fit of TRBJ2-7 to the DNA end suggests the J call may be wrong. The CDR3 consists of 15 residues. The V gene's germline CDR1 is MDHEN and CDR2 SYDVKM. The CDR3 DNA is TGTGCCAGCAGTCCTGGAGGCGGGTCTTCCTACGAGCAGTACTTC. It translates to CASSPGGGSSYEQYF.

The V and J genes are TRBV2 and TRBJ2-5; D remains unclear. CDR1 and CDR2 from the germline V gene are SNHLY and FYNNEI. The CDR3 contains 14 residues. Trimming removed 4 bases from V and 0 bases from J, with 9 bases in between. For the CDR3, the DNA is TGTGCCAGCAGTGTTTCTGTTTACCAAGAGACCCAGTACTTC. As protein: CASSVSVYQETQYF.

V is TRBV28 and J is TRBJ2-7; 7 nucleotides line up with TRBD1. V shed 6 bases, J shed 3 bases, and the junction held 8 bases outside the gene matches. The CDR3 spans 14 residues. Germline-derived CDR1 and CDR2 are MDHEN and SYDVKM. CDR3 sequence reads: CASSFTRQGYEQYF. The CDR3 bases are TGTGCCAGCAGCTTCACCCGACAGGGCTACGAGCAGTACTTC.

This clone was detected only once. The chain carries TRBV5-6 and TRBJ1-2; a weak D match, TRBD1 (5 bases). The CDR3 is 13 amino acids. Germline V CDR1 and CDR2: SGHDT, YYEEEE. V lost 4 bases, J lost 7 bases, and 14 bases lay in between. CDR3 in DNA: TGTGCCAGCAGCCCCCCGGGGGGGGGTGGCTACACCTTC. Encoded protein: CASSPPGGGGYTF.

V usage is TRBV9 and J usage is TRBJ1-5, with D possibly TRBD1 on 6 matching bases. V was shortened by 0 bases and J by 5 bases, with 15 bases between the two germline ends. Germline V gene data show CDR1 as SGDLS and CDR2 as YYNGEE. This CDR3 spans 16 amino acids. The CDR3 DNA is TGTGCCAGCAGCGTAGGTGCAGGGGACGATTATCAGCCCCAGCATTTT. Encoded protein: CASSVGAGDDYQPQHF.

The chain is built from TRBV7-9 and TRBJ1-4; D call uncertain. The CDR3 totals 15 residues. The germline V gene has CDR1 SEHNR and CDR2 FQNEAQ (reference sequence). Trimming pared 5 bases from V and 0 bases from J, leaving 10 bases between. CDR3 residues: CASSLTDPTNEKLFF. The CDR3 DNA reads as TGTGCCAGCAGCCTTACAGACCCAACTAATGAAAAACTGTTTTTT. Based on the CDR3 plus reference TRBV7-9 and TRBJ1-4, the full variable domain is DTGVSQNPRHKITKRGQNVTFRCDPISEHNRLYWYRQTLGQGPEFLTYFQNEAQLEKSRLLSDRFSAERPKGSFSTLEIQRTEQGDSAMYLCASSLTDPTNEKLFFGSGTQLSVL.

V and J are TRBV7-9 and TRBJ2-3, with 8 bases identical to TRBD2. The CDR3 contains 16 residues. V gave up 1 base and J gave up 3 bases; unmatched junction bases: 6. Germline V gene lookup returns CDR1 SEHNR and CDR2 FQNEAQ (reference sequence). The CDR3 protein is CASSLDRLAGTDTQYF. In DNA form, the CDR3 reads TGTGCCAGCAGCTTAGATCGCTTAGCGGGAACAGATACGCAGTATTTT.

The CDR3 DNA follows: TGCGCCAGCAGCACGGGACTAGTCAACACGGACAATGAGCAGTTCTTC. Residues: CASSTGLVNTDNEQFF. The V gene is TRBV5-1, the J gene TRBJ2-1, with 8 positions matching TRBD2. The CDR3 totals 16 residues. With 4 bases clipped from V and 5 bases from J, the junction kept 11 bases outside the gene matches. Germline-derived CDR1 and CDR2 are SGHRS and YFSETQ. Supplemented by reference TRBV5-1 and TRBJ2-1, the full variable domain reads KAGVTQTPRYLIKTRGQQVTLSCSPISGHRSVSWYQQTPGQGLQFLFEYFSETQRNKGNFPGRFSGRQFSNSRSEMNVSTLELGDSALYLCASSTGLVNTDNEQFFGPGTRLTVL.

The chain has TRBV7-2 and TRBJ2-5; 12 nucleotides match TRBD1. This CDR3 comprises 15 residues. The V and J ends lost 5 bases and 5 bases, in that order; junction bases with no gene match: 6. Germline CDR1 reads SGHTA; CDR2 reads FQGNSA. The CDR3 sequence: CASSPGQGAGETQYF. The CDR3 DNA follows: TGTGCCAGCAGCCCGGGACAGGGGGCCGGGGAGACCCAGTACTTC.

The rearrangement joins TRBV5-4 to TRBJ2-5, with 8 bases lining up with TRBD2. The CDR3 has 14 amino acids. V shed 1 base, J shed 7 bases, and the junction held 6 bases outside the gene matches. The germline V gene has CDR1 SGHNT and CDR2 YYREEE (reference sequence). The chain's CDR3 is CASSLQASGSTQYF. The DNA of the CDR3 is TGTGCCAGCAGCTTGCAGGCTAGCGGGTCGACCCAGTACTTC.

The chain links TRBV7-2 to TRBJ1-5, with 7 positions matching TRBD1. The CDR3 length is 15 residues. The J segment lost 4 bases and the V segment lost 2 bases, leaving 5 bases of the junction unmatched. Germline V CDR1 and CDR2: SGHTA, FQGNSA. DNA for the CDR3: TGTGCCAGCAGCTTAATAGGGGGCCGTAATCAGCCCCAGCATTTT. As protein: CASSLIGGRNQPQHF.

On this clone: One end of the junction does not line up with germline, which may come from a read error. The V and J genes are TRBV6-4 and TRBJ2-1, with TRBD2 identical over 9 bases. Germline-derived CDR1 and CDR2 are MRHNA and SNTAGT. The CDR3 is 13 amino acids. The CDR3: CASSDSGLAGPIF. Written as DNA, the CDR3 is TGTGCCAGCAGTGACAGCGGGCTAGCGGGACCCATCTTC.

The chain has TRBV27 and TRBJ2-3; 7 nucleotides align to TRBD1. Looked up from germline, CDR1 is MNHEY and CDR2 is SMNVEV (reference sequence). V lost 7 bases and J lost 4; bases outside the gene matches: 5. The CDR3 loop spans 13 amino acids. CDR3 nucleotides: TGTGCCAGCACCGTAGGGACAGCAGATACGCAGTATTTT. This translates into CASTVGTADTQYF.